The clone carrying this TCR beta chain appeared many times. Its antigen remains unknown. The source of the sample is a study of blood T cells in healthy people across ages. Sample-barcoded 5' priming and a J-beta primer mix drove a second PCR of roughly 6 to 12 cycles. Through a template-switch adaptor with 12 random nucleotides, each cDNA molecule received a tag. CDR3-containing paired-end reads numbered at least 2.5 million in each sample. A single record per CDR3 protein comes from TCRdb applying MiXCR to the 5' RACE reads. The table lists 870,000 or so distinct CDR3 sequences, less than 35% of them singletons. Study-wide points: Observed TCR beta diversity showed a strong correlation with the percentage of naive T cells as measured by flow cytometry. Older age went with lower TCR beta diversity per million T cells, in a roughly linear way.

The CDR3 covers 16 residues. Germline V CDR1 and CDR2: MNHEY, SMNVEV (reference sequence). V lost 6 bases and J 5 bases, leaving 17 bases between the germline ends. The sample comprised blood. This TCR came from a woman older than 75 in good health. The chain has TRBV27 and TRBJ2-6; D unclear. The CDR3 coding sequence is TGTGCCAGCAGCCCTTCCCCGGTCGCCCGGGCCAACGTCCTGACTTTC. This gives the protein CASSPSPVARANVLTF.